The clone carrying this T cell receptor beta chain was seen more than once but under ten times. Its antigen is not identified. It was genomic DNA that served as the template for profiling TCR beta VDJ and CDR3. MiXCR, applied by TCRdb to the reads, yields one record per CDR3 protein. The sample records 160,000 or so distinct CDR3 sequences, 71% being singletons. Those patients picked for sequencing had displayed CD8+CD57+ cell expansion on flow cytometry. The entry originates in a study of CD8+CD57+ T cells in acquired aplastic anemia. In the study overall: Sorted CD4+ and CD8+ cell DNA averaged around 3.5 ug.

Study results and limitations: Patients and controls shared twenty-nine CD8+ CDR3 sequences, highly expressed in patients.

V was pared by 2 bases and J by 4 bases, with 18 bases between. Germline CDR1 and CDR2: DFQATT and SNEGSKA (reference sequence). The CDR3 runs to 16 residues. The chain uses TRBV20-1 and TRBJ1-3; D perhaps matches TRBD1 (6 bases). This clonotype was obtained from a human donor with aplastic anemia. Specimen: sorted CD4+, CD8+, or CD8+CD57+ T cells (not recorded which) from PBMCs. CDR3: CSARYRVGWEGNTIYF. CDR3 sequence (DNA): TGCAGTGCTAGATACAGGGTTGGTTGGGAAGGAAACACCATATATTTT.